A selection of T cell receptor beta chains follows, all from one sample in a study of cytomegalovirus exposure and HLA in healthy donors. Profiled with immunoSEQ multiplex PCR; TCRdb holds only in-frame clones, not every one. The repertoire holds 95,000 to 150,000 clones, with 60% to 85% as singletons. Material: PBMCs. These receptors all come from a man between 50 and 59 years old in good health and CMV-seronegative. Each CDR3 is given with its conserved first and last residue. The order of the fields is V gene, J gene, CDR3 protein.

V: TRBV6-1
J: TRBJ2-2
CDR3: CASSVQGLGTGELFF

V: TRBV6-5
J: TRBJ1-1
CDR3: CASSRSGTGNTEAFF

V: TRBV4-2
J: TRBJ2-1
CDR3: CASSQETTGQVINEQFF

V: TRBV7-9
J: TRBJ2-7
CDR3: CASSLPEYRVHEQYF

V: TRBV7-2
J: TRBJ2-2
CDR3: CASSIEALAGELFF

V: TRBV5-1
J: TRBJ2-1
CDR3: CASSLGAGAPNEQFF

V: TRBV6-5
J: TRBJ2-1
CDR3: CASSQTRNEQFF

V: TRBV30
J: TRBJ2-2
CDR3: CAWKGGSGRPGELFF

V: TRBV5-4
J: NA
CDR3: CASSPQTGGDYEQYF

V: TRBV4-2
J: TRBJ1-1
CDR3: CASSQDAAAVTEAFF

V: TRBV5-1
J: TRBJ2-1
CDR3: CASSPGPGGYNEQFF

V: TRBV28
J: TRBJ1-1
CDR3: CASSLVGTGQAFF

V: TRBV6-5
J: TRBJ2-5
CDR3: CASSGGRETQYF

V: TRBV4-1
J: TRBJ2-1
CDR3: CASSQGQVYNEQFF

V: TRBV11-2
J: TRBJ2-2
CDR3: CASSFTETGELFF

V: TRBV6-1
J: TRBJ2-2
CDR3: CASRPVQSNTGELFF

V: TRBV28
J: TRBJ2-7
CDR3: CASSLEGPDSYEQYF

V: TRBV9
J: TRBJ1-3
CDR3: CASSVLPDYRGLGNTIYF

V: TRBV28
J: TRBJ1-3
CDR3: CASSLDRGLGNTIYF

V: TRBV5-1
J: TRBJ1-4
CDR3: CASSSPQPETSEKLFF